This TCR beta chain originates from a study of blood T cell repertoires in COVID-19. Across the study: Donors in the United States, Italy and Spain gave samples during acute or convalescent COVID-19. Sample material is recorded as cDNA or gDNA derived from T cells, B-cell-depleted T cells, or PBMCs.

This CDR3 region has 15 residues. The ends were cut back, 0 bases at V and 2 bases at J, with 8 bases in the middle. The germline CDR1 and CDR2 sequences are LGHDT and YNNKEL (reference sequence). In the original workflow: Reference gene primer amplification gave nucleated cell count estimates. Sequencing was performed with immunoSEQ multiplex PCR; in TCRdb, only in-frame clones are kept and a portion is missing. V and J calls and clone size are as listed in that table; D and trimming were resolved from the DNA. This sample has more than 95,000 clones; about 88% occur once, and the top ten carry more than 5.5%.

The J gene is TRBJ2-1, the V gene TRBV3-1 (or the pseudogene TRBV3-2), with D maybe TRBD2 (6 bases). Input material: peripheral blood. The clonotype was recovered from a human donor in a cohort sampled during active COVID-19. DNA of the CDR3: TGTGCCAGCAGCCAAGATCGGGGGACCTACAATGAGCAGTTCTTC. Amino acid sequence: CASSQDRGTYNEQFF.